This entry lists 5 T cell receptor beta chains sequenced from one sample in a study of cytomegalovirus exposure and HLA in healthy donors. TCRdb keeps only in-frame clones here, not all; method: immunoSEQ multiplex PCR. The data contain about 130,000 clones, 70% to 90% of them singletons. The sample was PBMCs. These TCRs come from a woman in her 30s in good health and CMV-seropositive.

The chain couples TRBV6-1 to TRBJ2-1; D is undetermined. The V end was cut by 2 bases, the J end by 3 bases, with 8 bases between. The CDR3 totals 14 residues. Germline V CDR1 and CDR2: MNHNS, SASEGT. The CDR3 protein is CASSELTDYNEQFF. In nucleotides, the CDR3 is TGTGCCAGCAGTGAATTAACAGACTACAATGAGCAGTTCTTC.

On this clone: The same CDR3 can be traced to other DNA sequences in this sample. The chain employs TRBV18 and TRBJ2-5, with 7 bases that match TRBD1. Per germline, CDR1 KGHSH and CDR2 LQKENI. V shed 3 bases, J shed 0 bases, and the junction held 1 base outside the gene matches. This CDR3 comprises 14 residues. CDR3 residues: CASSPGQYQETQYF. The DNA of the CDR3 is TGTGCCAGCTCACCGGGACAGTACCAAGAGACCCAGTACTTC.

In nucleotides, the CDR3 is TGTGCCAGCAGTGAAAGCAGGGCGAACTATGGCTACACCTTC. Protein: CASSESRANYGYTF. This chain uses TRBV6-1 with TRBJ1-2; TRBD1 might be the D (5 bases). V was cut by 2 bases and J by 2 bases, with 9 bases left in between. There are 14 residues in the CDR3. CDR1 is MNHNS and CDR2 is SASEGT in the germline V gene.

This chain links TRBV6-1 with TRBJ1-2, with a weak D call TRBD1 (6 bases). The CDR3 spans 13 residues. V shed 7 bases and J shed 7 bases, with 16 bases lying between them. Germline V gene lookup returns CDR1 MNHNS and CDR2 SASEGT. CDR3 protein: CASTDRFRSGYTF. The CDR3 DNA reads TGTGCCAGCACTGACAGGTTTCGAAGTGGCTACACCTTC.

The V gene is TRBV27, the J gene TRBJ1-5, with 12 bases lining up with TRBD1. V gave up 6 bases and J gave up 6 bases; unmatched junction bases: 9. The CDR3 runs 16 residues. Germline lookup yields CDR1 MNHEY and CDR2 SMNVEV (reference sequence). The DNA of the CDR3 is TGTGCCAGCAGGGGGGAGGGACAGGGGGCAGGTCAGCCCCAGCATTTT. The encoded protein is CASRGEGQGAGQPQHF.